Following are 15 T cell receptor beta chains from one sample sequenced in a study of cytomegalovirus exposure and HLA in healthy donors. This PCR relied on a set of 60 Vbeta primers and 13 Jbeta primers. Using immunoSEQ multiplex PCR, the repertoire was profiled, and TCRdb retains in-frame clones only, with some absent. The table gives over 100,000 clones; the top ten clones make up about 1.8% of it. Sequenced material: PBMCs. These receptors all stem from a man aged 18 to 29 in good health and CMV-seronegative.

The rearrangement links TRBV10-3 to TRBJ1-1, with 7 bases matching TRBD1. CDR3 length: 15 residues. The germline V gene has CDR1 ENHRY and CDR2 SYGVKD. Trimming removed 4 bases from V and 3 bases from J; junction bases left unmatched: 8. As DNA, the CDR3 is TGTGCCATCAGTGGGCAAGGGGGCTCGCACACTGAAGCTTTCTTT. Translated: CAISGQGGSHTEAFF.

The rearrangement links TRBV7-6 to TRBJ1-3, with 8 bases lining up with TRBD1. V lost 5 bases, J lost 4 bases, and 7 bases stayed unmatched. Germline V gives CDR1 SGHVS, CDR2 FNYEAQ. The CDR3 spans 15 residues. Here the CDR3 reads CASSPRGLAGNTIYF. The CDR3 DNA reads as TGTGCCAGCAGCCCCAGGGGGCTTGCAGGAAACACCATATATTTT.

The chain employs TRBV10-3 and TRBJ1-2; no clear D. Looked up from germline, CDR1 is ENHRY and CDR2 is SYGVKD. Trimming stripped 8 bases from V and 0 bases from J, with 10 bases between. This CDR3 is built from 13 residues. CDR3 sequence: CAIRETTNYGYTF. The CDR3 DNA follows: TGTGCCATCCGGGAGACAACTAACTATGGCTACACCTTC.

The chain has TRBV6-5 and TRBJ1-3; 8 positions match TRBD1. The germline V gene encodes CDR1 MNHEY and CDR2 SVGAGI. J was trimmed by 0 bases and V by 2 bases; bases with no gene match: 3. The CDR3 contains 16 residues. The CDR3 nucleotides are TGTGCCAGCAGTTACGGGGACAGGCTCTCTGGAAACACCATATATTTT. The encoded protein is CASSYGDRLSGNTIYF.

The V gene is TRBV18, the J gene TRBJ1-4; 7 bases align to TRBD1. J gave up 8 bases and V 6 bases, and 6 bases lay outside the gene matches. The germline CDR1 and CDR2 sequences are KGHSH and LQKENI. The CDR3 extends over 13 amino acids. For the CDR3, the DNA is TGTGCCAGCTCGGAAGACAGGGCCGAAAAACTGTTTTTT. It codes for CASSEDRAEKLFF. Complete variable domain (other parts from reference TRBV18 and TRBJ1-4): NAGVMQNPRHLVRRRGQEARLRCSPMKGHSHVYWYRQLPEEGLKFMVYLQKENIIDESGMPKERFSAEFPKEGPSILRIQQVVRGDSAAYFCASSEDRAEKLFFGSGTQLSVL.

The genes are TRBV6-5 and TRBJ2-7, with D possibly being TRBD2 (6 bases). CDR3 length: 12 amino acids. CDR1 and CDR2 (germline): MNHEY, SVGAGI. The V end was cut by 7 bases, the J end by 3 bases, with 10 bases between. The DNA of the CDR3 is TGTGCCAGCAAGGGTAGCGGCTACGAGCAGTACTTC. This gives the protein CASKGSGYEQYF.

J is TRBJ2-2 and V is TRBV15; D perhaps matches TRBD1 (5 bases). V was cut by 3 bases and J by 0 bases, with 14 bases left in between. Per germline, CDR1 LNHNV and CDR2 YYDKDF (reference sequence). The CDR3 has 17 residues. As DNA, the CDR3 is TGTGCCACCAGCAGGGCCAGGGTAGTTTCGAACACCGGGGAGCTGTTTTTT. It is translated as CATSRARVVSNTGELFF. The whole variable domain, filled in from reference TRBV15 and TRBJ2-2, reads DAMVIQNPRYQVTQFGKPVTLSCSQTLNHNVMYWYQQKSSQAPKLLFHYYDKDFNNEADTPDNFQSRRPNTSFCFLDIRSPGLGDTAMYLCATSRARVVSNTGELFFGEGSRLTVL.

About this clone: This same CDR3 is encoded by further DNA sequences in the sample. V and J are TRBV9 and TRBJ2-7, with 8 bases identical to TRBD2. Germline V gene lookup returns CDR1 SGDLS and CDR2 YYNGEE. V trimming: 2 bases; J trimming: 3 bases; junction bases outside the gene matches: 1. The CDR3 contains 13 residues. Here the CDR3 reads CASSVSGSYEQYF. CDR3 DNA: TGTGCCAGCAGCGTGAGCGGGAGCTACGAGCAGTACTTC.

CDR3 in amino acids: CASGGVGPQLYGYTF. CDR3 coding DNA: TGTGCCAGTGGGGGGGTGGGGCCCCAGCTTTATGGCTACACCTTC. The chain carries TRBV28 and TRBJ1-2, with D maybe TRBD1 (5 bases). Germline V lookup: CDR1 MDHEN, CDR2 SYDVKM. The CDR3 runs 15 residues. Trimming stripped 9 bases from V and 5 bases from J, with 22 bases between.

This chain links TRBV6-1 with TRBJ1-1; TRBD1 might be the D (6 bases). Trimming took off 10 bases at V and 1 base at J, with 13 bases between the two ends. Germline loops: CDR1 MNHNS, CDR2 SASEGT. The CDR3 contains 13 residues. CDR3 coding DNA: TGTGCCAACGGTGACAGGAAGAACACTGAAGCTTTCTTT. Its protein is CANGDRKNTEAFF.

A note on this clone: It is likely a read error, because the conserved phenylalanine at the end of the CDR3 is missing. The rearrangement uses TRBV30 and TRBJ2-7; perhaps TRBD2 as D (5 bases). This CDR3 spans 15 amino acids. Trimming left V 3 bases short and J 0 bases short, with 15 bases between. Germline CDR1 GTSNPN, CDR2 SVGIG (reference sequence). CDR3 nucleotide sequence: TGTGCCTGGAGCGCTTCAAGCGGTGGCTCCTACGAGCAGTACTCC. Its protein is CAWSASSGGSYEQYS.

The chain employs TRBV11-2 and TRBJ2-7; D is possibly TRBD2 (6 bases). The V end was cut by 3 bases, the J end by 6 bases, with 15 bases between. CDR3 length equals 14 residues. Germline values: CDR1 SGHAT, CDR2 FQNNGV. CDR3 region: CASSFGPGVGEQYF. The CDR3 DNA reads as TGTGCCAGCAGCTTCGGTCCGGGAGTAGGCGAGCAGTACTTC.

The chain links TRBV9 to TRBJ2-1; 8 positions match TRBD2. The V gene end was trimmed by 3 bases and the J gene end by 2 bases; junction bases not matched to a gene: 4. Germline V gene sequence: CDR1 SGDLS, CDR2 YYNGEE. The CDR3 spans 15 residues. The CDR3: CASSAAGVPYNEQFF. The CDR3 DNA follows: TGTGCCAGCAGCGCAGCGGGAGTTCCCTACAATGAGCAGTTCTTC.

This chain uses TRBV6-5 with TRBJ1-1; tentative D call: TRBD1 (6 bases). Germline V gene sequence: CDR1 MNHEY, CDR2 SVGAGI. The CDR3 loop spans 14 amino acids. The ends were cut back, 5 bases at V and 4 bases at J, with 14 bases in the middle. The CDR3 loop is CASSHFGGATEAFF. CDR3 in DNA: TGTGCCAGCAGTCATTTCGGGGGGGCCACTGAAGCTTTCTTT.

For this clone: A junction boundary mismatches the germline segment, possibly from a read error. The chain is built from TRBV29-1 and TRBJ2-5; D remains unclear. The length of the CDR3 is 15 residues. Germline V gives CDR1 SQVTM, CDR2 ANQGSEA. As DNA, the CDR3 is TGCAGCGCCGGAACAGCCGTACGTGGTCAAGGGACCCAGTACTTC. Amino acid sequence: CSAGTAVRGQGTQYF.